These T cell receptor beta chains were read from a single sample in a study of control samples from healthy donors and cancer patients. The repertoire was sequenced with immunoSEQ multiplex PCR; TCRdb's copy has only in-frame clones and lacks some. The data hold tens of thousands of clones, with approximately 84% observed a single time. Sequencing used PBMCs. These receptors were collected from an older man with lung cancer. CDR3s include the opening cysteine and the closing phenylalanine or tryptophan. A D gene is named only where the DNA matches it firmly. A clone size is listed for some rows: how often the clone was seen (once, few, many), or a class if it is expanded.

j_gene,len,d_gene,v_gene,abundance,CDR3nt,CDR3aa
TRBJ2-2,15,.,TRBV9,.,TGTGCCAGCAGCGCGCCGGGACTCTCGGCCGGGGAGCTGTTTTTT,CASSAPGLSAGELFF
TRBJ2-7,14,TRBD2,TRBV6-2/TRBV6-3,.,TGTGCCAGCAGTTACTCTCCGGGGGGGGTCGAGCAGTACTTC,CASSYSPGGVEQYF
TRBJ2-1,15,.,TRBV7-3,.,TGTGCCAGCAGCTTAACAGGGGGGTCCTACAATGAGCAGTTCTTC,CASSLTGGSYNEQFF
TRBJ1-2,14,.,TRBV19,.,TGTGCCAGCTCCCCCGGATTGGGTCTCTATGGCTACACCTTC,CASSPGLGLYGYTF
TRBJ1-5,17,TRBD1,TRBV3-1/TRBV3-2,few,TGTGCCAGCAGCCAAGACCGGACAGGGTTTGGCAATCAGCCCCAGCATTTT,CASSQDRTGFGNQPQHF
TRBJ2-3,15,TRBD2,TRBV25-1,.,TGTGCCAGCAGTGAAGGGACTAGCGGGGCAGATACGCAGTATTTT,CASSEGTSGADTQYF
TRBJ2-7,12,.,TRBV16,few,TGTGCCAGCACCCCAGGTTCCTACGAGCAGTACTTC,CASTPGSYEQYF
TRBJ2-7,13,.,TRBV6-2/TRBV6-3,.,TGTGCCAGCAGTTTGCTAGTGTCCTACGAGCAGTACTTC,CASSLLVSYEQYF
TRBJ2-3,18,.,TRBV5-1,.,TGCGCCAGCAGCCTTTGGACAACTCAAGGGGTTAACACAGATACGCAGTATTTT,CASSLWTTQGVNTDTQYF
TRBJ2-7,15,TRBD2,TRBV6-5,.,TGTGCCAGCAGTCTCGGACTAGCGGGGGGCTACGAGCAGTACTTC,CASSLGLAGGYEQYF
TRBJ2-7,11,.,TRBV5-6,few,TGTGCCAGCAGCGGGCCTTACGAGCAGTACTTC,CASSGPYEQYF
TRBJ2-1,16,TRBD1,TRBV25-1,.,TGTGCCAGCAGCTCGCCGACAGGGGGTTATCGCGATGAGCAGTTCTTC,CASSSPTGGYRDEQFF
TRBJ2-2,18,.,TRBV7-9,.,TGTGCCAGCAGCTCAGTTAGATTGGGGCGTGGAGCAACCGGGGAGCTGTTTTTT,CASSSVRLGRGATGELFF
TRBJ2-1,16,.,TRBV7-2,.,TGTGCCAGCAGCTTTTCCGGGACTTTTGGTCCAGGTGGGCAGTTCTTC,CASSFSGTFGPGGQFF
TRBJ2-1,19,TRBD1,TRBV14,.,TGTGCCAGCAGCTCCCCGGCAGGGGGCGGAAGGTGGGCTTACAATGAGCAGTTCTTC,CASSSPAGGGRWAYNEQFF
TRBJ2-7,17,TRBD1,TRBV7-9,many,TGTGCCAGCAGCTTAGTCGGGACAGCCGGATATCTTTTTGAGCAGTACTTC,CASSLVGTAGYLFEQYF
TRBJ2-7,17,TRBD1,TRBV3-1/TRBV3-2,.,TGTGCCAGCAGCCAAGTGATCGGACAGGAGAGCTCCTACGAGCAGTACTTC,CASSQVIGQESSYEQYF
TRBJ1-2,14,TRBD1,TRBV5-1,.,TGCGCCAGCAGCCGTACACAGGGGCCGGATGGCTACACCTTC,CASSRTQGPDGYTF
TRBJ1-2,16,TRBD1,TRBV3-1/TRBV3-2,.,TGTGCCAGCAGCCAAGGGGCGGGACAGTTCATCTATGGCTACACCTTC,CASSQGAGQFIYGYTF
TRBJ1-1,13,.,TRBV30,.,TGTGCCTGGAAAACACCGGGATACACTGAAGCTTTCTTT,CAWKTPGYTEAFF
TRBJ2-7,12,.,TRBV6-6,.,TGTGCCAGCAGTAGAAGGGGACTTGAGCAGTACTTC,CASSRRGLEQYF
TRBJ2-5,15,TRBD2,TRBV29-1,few,TGCAGCGTCGGCTATTTGGGGGGGAGTCAAGAGACCCAGTACTTC,CSVGYLGGSQETQYF
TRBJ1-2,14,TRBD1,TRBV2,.,TGTGCCAGCAGTAAAGACAGGGGAAGCTATGGCTACACCTTC,CASSKDRGSYGYTF
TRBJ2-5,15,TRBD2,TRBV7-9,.,TGTGCCAGCAGTCGACTAGCGGGGGGGCAAGAGACCCAGTACTTC,CASSRLAGGQETQYF
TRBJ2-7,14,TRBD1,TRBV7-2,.,TGTGCCAGCAACGGCGTGAGGGGGCGGTTGGAGCAGTACTTC,CASNGVRGRLEQYF
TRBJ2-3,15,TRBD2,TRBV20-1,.,TGCAGTGCTAGTCCGCTAGCGGGGCGCACAGATACGCAGTATTTT,CSASPLAGRTDTQYF
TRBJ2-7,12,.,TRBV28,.,TGTGCCAGCAGTTCCCCTGCCTACGAGCAGTACTTC,CASSSPAYEQYF
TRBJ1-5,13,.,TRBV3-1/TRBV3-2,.,TGTGCCAGCGGAATGGGGGAGGGTCAGCCCCAGCATTTT,CASGMGEGQPQHF
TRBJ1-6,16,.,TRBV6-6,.,TGTGCCAGCAGTTACTCTGGGGGACGGAATAATTCACCCCTCCACTTT,CASSYSGGRNNSPLHF
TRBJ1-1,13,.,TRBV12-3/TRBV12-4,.,TGTGCCAGCAGCACTAATAGGTGGACTGAAGCTTTCTTT,CASSTNRWTEAFF
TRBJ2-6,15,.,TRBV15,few,TGTGCCACCAGCGGGGCCAACTCTGGGGCCAACGTCCTGACTTTC,CATSGANSGANVLTF
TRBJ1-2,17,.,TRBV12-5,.,TGTGCTAGTGGTTTGGTAATCGGGGGGCTGGCCCTTTACGGCTACACCTTC,CASGLVIGGLALYGYTF
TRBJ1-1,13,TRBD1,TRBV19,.,TGTGCCAGTAGTTTTATCGGGACAGCTGAAGCTTTCTTT,CASSFIGTAEAFF
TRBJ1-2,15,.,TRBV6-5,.,TGTGCCAGCAGCCCGATTCTGAGCGGGCCCTATGGCTACACCTTC,CASSPILSGPYGYTF
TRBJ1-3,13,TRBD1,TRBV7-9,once,TGTGCCAGCGAGGGGGCGAAGGGAAACACCATATATTTT,CASEGAKGNTIYF
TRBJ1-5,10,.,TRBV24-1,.,TGTGCGGAGCGCAATCAGCCCCAGCATTTT,CAERNQPQHF
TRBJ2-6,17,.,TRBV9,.,TGTGCCAGCAGCGGCCGCCAGGGAAGCTCTGGGGCCAACGTCCTGACTTTC,CASSGRQGSSGANVLTF
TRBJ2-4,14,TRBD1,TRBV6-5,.,TGTGCCAGCAGTTACGGGACAGGAAAAAACATTCAGTACTTC,CASSYGTGKNIQYF
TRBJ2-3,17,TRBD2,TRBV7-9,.,TGTGCCAGCAGCCTAACTGGGACTAGCGATTTTACAGATACGCAGTATTTT,CASSLTGTSDFTDTQYF
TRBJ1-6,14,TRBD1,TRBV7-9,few,TGTGCCAGCCAGGAAAGGGGGCGATGGGGGCCCCTCCACTTT,CASQERGRWGPLHF
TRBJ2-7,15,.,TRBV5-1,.,TGCGCCAGCAGCTTGGAGGGCCTGGGCCCGGGCGAGCAGTACTTC,CASSLEGLGPGEQYF
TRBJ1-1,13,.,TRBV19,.,TGTGCCAGTAGTAACAGGGACGACACTGAAGCTTTCTTT,CASSNRDDTEAFF
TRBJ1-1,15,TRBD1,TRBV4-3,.,TGCGCCAGCAGCCAAAGACAGGGGCCCAACACTGAAGCTTTCTTT,CASSQRQGPNTEAFF
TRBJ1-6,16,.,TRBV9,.,TGTGCCAGCAGCCCAACAGGGAGCTCCTATAATTCACCCCTCCACTTT,CASSPTGSSYNSPLHF
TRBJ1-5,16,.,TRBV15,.,TGTGCCACCAGCGCAATTCCTAGAGGGTGGGGTCAGCCCCAGCATTTT,CATSAIPRGWGQPQHF
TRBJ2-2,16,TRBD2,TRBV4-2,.,TGTGCCAGCAGCCACCGTCTAGCGGTGAACACCGGGGAGCTGTTTTTT,CASSHRLAVNTGELFF
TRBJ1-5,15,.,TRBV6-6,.,TGTGCCAGCAGTTACAATAGGCCGAGCAATCAGCCCCAGCATTTT,CASSYNRPSNQPQHF
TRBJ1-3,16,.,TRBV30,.,TGTGCCTGGACCTTTTCCCTAAAGCCGAGGGGAAACACCATATATTTT,CAWTFSLKPRGNTIYF
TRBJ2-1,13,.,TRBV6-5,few,TGTGCCAGCAGAGGACCCAGGGTTAATGAGCAGTTCTTC,CASRGPRVNEQFF
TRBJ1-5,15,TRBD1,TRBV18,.,TGTGCCAGCTCACCACTGGGACAGATCGGTCAGCCCCAGCATTTT,CASSPLGQIGQPQHF
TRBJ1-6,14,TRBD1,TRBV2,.,TGTGCCAGCAGACCCGACAGGGTTAATTCACCCCTCCACTTT,CASRPDRVNSPLHF
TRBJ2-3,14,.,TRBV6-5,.,TGTGCCAGCAGTTACTCGGGGCAGGGAGATACGCAGTATTTT,CASSYSGQGDTQYF